This T cell receptor beta chain was documented in a study of chemoradiotherapy in HPV16-positive cancers. This clone was recorded a few times. Antigen specificity is unknown. CDR1 and CDR2 (germline): SNHLY, FYNNEI. The V end lost 8 bases, the J end lost 7 bases, and 9 bases lay between the germline ends. The CDR3 runs 11 residues. Data came from immunoSEQ multiplex PCR; TCRdb stores just in-frame clones and leaves some out. This table holds 2,000 to 2,500 clones, 89% found once. General study results and limits: Only a couple of HPV16-positive patients supplied the functional HPV-specificity definition. For HPV16-positive patients, expanding HPV-responsive T cells associated with longer recurrence-free survival. Candidate HPV-specific clones and E7-related TCR motifs grew in tumor during treatment.

Over chemoradiotherapy, repertoires were sampled more than once. This material consisted of tumor tissue, taken from a patient who underwent chemoradiotherapy. The genes are TRBV2 and TRBJ2-1; D unresolved. The TCR originated in a human donor with HPV-associated anogenital cancer. Here the CDR3 DNA reads TGTGCCAGCGTCTGGGCGAATGAGCAGTTCTTC. Translation: CASVWANEQFF.